This T cell receptor (beta chain) was captured in a study of T cells expressing NK-cell markers. About the study: According to the study, TCR beta repertoires originated from sorted CD3+CD56+NKG2C+, CD3+CD56+NKG2C- and CD3+CD56-NKG2C+ T cells. Most of the eight sequenced donors were HCMV-seropositive; one was seronegative. Study-wide points: The CD3+CD56-NKG2C+ fraction of a handful of donors was likewise dominated by these clonotypes. Dominant NKG2C+ clonotypes in 6 or 7 donors made up roughly 1.0-7.5% of CD8+ T cells.

The CDR3 sequence is 12 residues long. CDR1 WSHSY and CDR2 SAAADI come from the germline V gene. TCRdb re-called the 5' RACE reads and shows each CDR3 protein once, DNA omitted. This sample's table reports some 500,000 distinct CDR3 sequences. Points on this clonotype: Antigen specificity is unknown.

The sample taken for sequencing was blood T cells: a sorted CD56 or NKG2C T cell subset, CD4+ or CD8+ T cells, or bulk PBMC T cells (not recorded which). V usage is TRBV10-2 and J usage is TRBJ1-2; the TCRdb call, TRBD1, lacks DNA for checking. The TCR was taken from a woman in her fifties or sixties in good health. The CDR3 region is CASNGGNYGYTF.